This T cell receptor beta chain was captured in a study of T-cell memory formation after mild COVID-19. From 5'RACE with constant-segment primers came TCR alpha and TCR beta cDNA libraries that carried sample barcodes and UMIs. TCRdb redid the calling of the 5' RACE reads with MiXCR, one entry per CDR3 protein. The sample shows some 110,000 distinct CDR3 sequences, about 15% of them seen only once. As for this clonotype: The antigen is undetermined.

Notes on the study in general: Memory sampled before infection contained some responding clones, suggesting cross-reactive memory joined. Contracting clones localized mainly to CM and EM when CD4+ and mainly to EMRA when CD8+.

The CDR3 totals 14 residues. CDR1 is MDHEN and CDR2 is SYDVKM in the germline V gene. V lost 5 bases and J 4 bases, leaving 15 bases between the germline ends. What was sequenced was PBMCs or a T cell subset sorted from them (not recorded which). The J gene is TRBJ2-7, the V gene TRBV28, with D hard to call. The receptor was isolated from an adult woman who had mild COVID-19 (a few samples of this study predate the infection). Cell type and time point are not known. The CDR3 bases are TGTGCCAGCAGTCCTCCTACTGTTGTTTACGAGCAGTACTTC. This encodes CASSPPTVVYEQYF.